One sample yielded the 11 T cell receptor beta chains listed below, sequenced in a study of cytomegalovirus exposure and HLA in healthy donors. PCR employed 60 Vbeta and 13 Jbeta primers. Clones were sequenced by immunoSEQ multiplex PCR, and TCRdb holds only the in-frame ones, with some missing. This table holds some 150,000 clones, approximately 83% found once. Sequencing was done on a sample of PBMCs. The source of these receptors is a man in his forties in good health and CMV-seropositive.

This rearrangement joins TRBV10-3 to TRBJ2-2, with D possibly matching TRBD1 (5 bases). The CDR3 is 15 residues long. The germline V and J ends were trimmed by 5 bases and 0 bases, with 10 bases remaining between them. Germline CDR1 is ENHRY and CDR2 is SYGVKD. CDR3 DNA sequence: TGTGCCATCAGTCACAGGACACCGAACACCGGGGAGCTGTTTTTT. It translates to CAISHRTPNTGELFF.

The V and J genes are TRBV7-2 and TRBJ2-7; TRBD2 matches at 7 bases. CDR1 and CDR2 from the germline V gene are SGHTA and FQGNSA. The CDR3 length is 15 residues. After removal of 2 bases from V and 3 bases from J, the junction contained 7 bases not matched to a gene. For the CDR3, the DNA is TGTGCCAGCAGCTTAAACGGGGGGTCGCTCTACGAGCAGTACTTC. It encodes CASSLNGGSLYEQYF.

This rearrangement joins TRBV6-6 to TRBJ1-2; the D is unclear. There are 15 residues in the CDR3. V lost 1 base and J lost 8, with 17 bases in between. The germline gives CDR1 MNHNY, CDR2 SVGAGI (reference sequence). The CDR3 region has the DNA TGTGCCAGCAGTTACTTCCAGGCGAGCTCTGGCGGCTACACCTTC. Translating it yields CASSYFQASSGGYTF.

This clone was counted a single time. J is TRBJ2-3 and V is TRBV10-3, with 14 bases fitting TRBD2. The V gene end was trimmed by 8 bases and the J gene end by 4 bases; junction bases not matched to a gene: 5. Germline CDR1 reads ENHRY; CDR2 reads SYGVKD. This CDR3 region has 15 residues. DNA for the CDR3: TGTGCCATCGGGACTAGCGGGAGCAGTGCAGATACGCAGTATTTT. Translated, it gives CAIGTSGSSADTQYF.

The chain employs TRBV4-1 and TRBJ1-2; possible D gene TRBD1, 6 bases. Germline lookup yields CDR1 MGHRA and CDR2 YSYEKL. The CDR3 contains 14 residues. V was trimmed by 7 bases and J by 0 bases, leaving 12 bases between them. The CDR3 protein is CASTLQGSNYGYTF. The CDR3 DNA reads as TGCGCCAGCACATTACAGGGTTCTAACTATGGCTACACCTTC.

The chain employs TRBV14 and TRBJ2-7; possibly TRBD2 for D (5 bases). V was shortened by 1 base and J by 11 bases, with 12 bases between the two germline ends. This CDR3 is 12 amino acids long. Germline V gives CDR1 SGHDN, CDR2 FVKESK. In DNA form, the CDR3 reads TGTGCCAGCAGCCAAGGTTTGTGGAGGAAGTACTTC. Protein product: CASSQGLWRKYF.

The chain carries TRBV7-6 and TRBJ1-1; D is unclear. Germline CDR1 and CDR2: SGHVS and FNYEAQ. V dropped 3 bases and J dropped 0 bases, with 14 bases sitting between them. The CDR3 is made up of 16 amino acids. The chain's CDR3 is CASSFQTSPMNTEAFF. The DNA of the CDR3 is TGTGCCAGCAGCTTCCAGACATCCCCTATGAACACTGAAGCTTTCTTT.

This clone has only a few counts. The chain links TRBV7-8 to TRBJ2-7; tentative D call: TRBD1 (5 bases). CDR1 is SGHVS, CDR2 FQNEAQ, per germline. The CDR3 is 15 residues long. With 1 base removed from V and 3 bases from J, the gap between germline ends came to 13 bases. The CDR3 DNA is TGTGCCAGCAGCTTAGGGACACCACGCCACTACGAGCAGTACTTC. Protein product: CASSLGTPRHYEQYF.

The J gene is TRBJ2-6, the V gene TRBV19, with D perhaps matching TRBD2 (5 bases). The CDR3 is 19 amino acids. CDR1 is LNHDA and CDR2 is SQIVND in the germline V gene (reference sequence). Deletions cut 1 base from V and 1 base from J, with 17 bases between. The CDR3 DNA reads TGTGCCAGTAGTATAGCTATTCCCCCGCAGCGGTCTGGGGCCAACGTCCTGACTTTC. This sequence encodes CASSIAIPPQRSGANVLTF.

The chain carries TRBV19 and TRBJ2-7; no reliable D call. The V gene lost 5 bases and the J gene lost 0 bases, with 11 bases spanning the gap. In germline, CDR1 is LNHDA, CDR2 SQIVND (reference sequence). The CDR3 contains 14 residues. CDR3 bases: TGTGCCAGTAGTTTTTCCCTCAGCTCCTACGAGCAGTACTTC. This gives the protein CASSFSLSSYEQYF.

The chain employs TRBV27 and TRBJ2-7; no clear D gene. Germline lookup yields CDR1 MNHEY and CDR2 SMNVEV (reference sequence). V dropped 5 bases and J dropped 3 bases, with 11 bases sitting between them. The length of the CDR3 is 13 residues. CDR3 residues: CASSPVGIYEQYF. The CDR3 nucleotides read TGTGCCAGCAGTCCGGTGGGCATCTACGAGCAGTACTTC.